The 7 T cell receptor beta chains listed next were all sequenced from one sample in a study of glioma-infiltrating T cells after dendritic cell vaccination. TCRdb keeps only in-frame clones here, not all; method: immunoSEQ multiplex PCR. The sample shows tens of thousands of clones, 90% of them seen only once. Sequenced material: blood, taken before dendritic cell vaccination. The receptor set was obtained from a human donor with glioblastoma.

The chain couples TRBV27 to TRBJ1-1; maybe TRBD1 (5 bases). Germline assignment: CDR1 MNHEY and CDR2 SMNVEV (reference sequence). The CDR3 spans 14 residues. V was shortened by 6 bases and J by 1 base, with 12 bases between the two germline ends. The CDR3 DNA reads as TGTGCCAGCAGGGGGGGACGGAGGAACACTGAAGCTTTCTTT. Its translation: CASRGGRRNTEAFF.

The chain combines TRBV6-1 with TRBJ2-2; TRBD1 agrees at 10 bases. The CDR3 has 15 residues. The germline CDR1 and CDR2 sequences are MNHNS and SASEGT. V was clipped by 6 bases and J by 5 bases; unmatched bases: 6. CDR3 amino acids: CASSPTGGVTGELFF. The CDR3 region has the DNA TGTGCCAGCAGCCCGACAGGGGGCGTTACCGGGGAGCTGTTTTTT.

V usage is TRBV5-1 and J usage is TRBJ2-1; D gene ambiguous. The length of the CDR3 is 14 residues. Germline V lookup: CDR1 SGHRS, CDR2 YFSETQ. The ends were cut back, 0 bases at V and 5 bases at J, with 9 bases in the middle. CDR3 DNA sequence: TGCGCCAGCAGCTTGGGCCAGTCCCACAATGAGCAGTTCTTC. The encoded protein is CASSLGQSHNEQFF.

The V gene is TRBV7-2, the J gene TRBJ2-3; 9 bases map to TRBD1. With 2 bases clipped from V and 4 bases from J, the junction kept 7 bases outside the gene matches. CDR1 and CDR2 from the germline V gene are SGHTA and FQGNSA. The CDR3 runs 16 residues. The CDR3 region is CASSLRGQGDSDTQYF. The DNA of the CDR3 is TGTGCCAGCAGCTTAAGGGGACAGGGTGATTCAGATACGCAGTATTTT.

The chain employs TRBV14 and TRBJ2-5, with TRBD2 matching over 7 bases. The length of the CDR3 is 18 residues. The V and J ends lost 4 bases and 2 bases, in that order; junction bases with no gene match: 16. In germline, CDR1 is SGHDN, CDR2 FVKESK. CDR3 bases: TGTGCCAGCAGCCCTCAAAATTCTGGAGCGGGGCGTCAAGAGACCCAGTACTTC. Residues: CASSPQNSGAGRQETQYF.

The chain employs TRBV5-1 and TRBJ1-4, with 7 bases aligning to TRBD1. CDR3 size: 15 residues. CDR1 and CDR2 (germline): SGHRS, YFSETQ. V dropped 4 bases and J dropped 5; count of bases not matched to a gene: 8. The CDR3: CASSPIGGGNEKLFF. The CDR3 DNA is TGCGCCAGCAGCCCCATAGGAGGGGGCAATGAAAAACTGTTTTTT.

The gene calls are TRBV25-1 and TRBJ1-6; D not resolved. Per germline, CDR1 MGHDK and CDR2 SYGVNS. This CDR3 region has 13 residues. Trimming left V 2 bases short and J 5 bases short, with 4 bases between. CDR3 loop: CASSERDNSPLHF. DNA for the CDR3: TGTGCCAGCAGTGAACGGGATAATTCACCCCTCCACTTT. Based on the CDR3 plus reference TRBV25-1 and TRBJ1-6, the full variable domain is EADIYQTPRYLVIGTGKKITLECSQTMGHDKMYWYQQDPGMELHLIHYSYGVNSTEKGDLSSESTVSRIRTEHFPLTLESARPSHTSQYLCASSERDNSPLHFGNGTRLTVT.